Listed here are 13 T cell receptor beta chains from one sample, sequenced in a study of CD8 T cells in ankylosing spondylitis (dated by TCRdb to 2016 to 2017). Beyond this particular receptor, the publication reports: Blood from ankylosing spondylitis patients appeared to be characterized by a TCR beta motif made up of several highly homologous amino acid variants.

The library was produced with 5' RACE. Sequencing was carried out with an Illumina HiSeq 2500. The public reads were reprocessed in TCRdb via fastp at Q25 and MiXCR, keeping in-frame beta chains. Entries that share a CDR3 protein sequence are merged under the most common genes and DNA. The sample data list approximately 520,000 distinct CDR3 sequences, and approximately 5.3% of these were observed just once. The ten largest clones add up to around 3.5% of the sample. Their specific antigens are unknown. Sequencing used blood, either unsorted or a sorted T cell fraction (not recorded which). The origin of the receptors is a male donor with ankylosing spondylitis.

This clonotype was counted many times. V gene TRBV20-1 combines with J gene TRBJ1-5; D gene unclear. Germline-derived CDR1 and CDR2 are DFQATT and SNEGSKA (reference sequence). V shed 4 bases and J shed 2 bases, with 15 bases lying between them. The CDR3 spans 15 residues. CDR3 in amino acids: CSAIPERPRNQPQHF. CDR3 bases: TGCAGTGCTATTCCAGAAAGGCCACGCAATCAGCCCCAGCATTTT.

This clonotype was seen at least ten times. V and J are TRBV9 and TRBJ2-2; no reliable D call. The V end was cut by 3 bases, the J end by 4 bases, with 7 bases between. The CDR3 has 13 residues. The V gene's germline CDR1 is SGDLS and CDR2 YYNGEE. The DNA for the CDR3 is TGTGCCAGCAGCGCCGGTAGCACCGGGGAGCTGTTTTTT. Encoded protein: CASSAGSTGELFF.

This clonotype was seen repeatedly, ten times or more. The chain couples TRBV4-1 to TRBJ2-4; TRBD1 agrees at 8 bases. The CDR3 extends over 17 amino acids. V shed 2 bases, J shed 3 bases, and the junction held 9 bases outside the gene matches. Germline assignment: CDR1 MGHRA and CDR2 YSYEKL. CDR3 region: CASSQLLIQGGKNIQYF. CDR3 DNA: TGCGCCAGCAGCCAACTACTTATACAGGGGGGCAAAAACATTCAGTACTTC.

CDR3 sequence reads: CSVIGQGAPDTQYF. In nucleotides, the CDR3 is TGCAGCGTGATCGGACAGGGGGCTCCAGATACGCAGTATTTT. V is TRBV29-1 and J is TRBJ2-3; TRBD1 matches at 11 bases. From germline, CDR1 is SQVTM and CDR2 ANQGSEA. V lost 6 bases and J lost 4; bases outside the gene matches: 6. The CDR3 extends over 14 amino acids.

This clonotype came up many times. V gene TRBV4-2 combines with J gene TRBJ1-1; D possibly corresponds to TRBD1 (5 bases). The CDR3 extends over 16 amino acids. CDR1 is LGHNA and CDR2 is YNFKEQ in the germline V gene. Trimming cost V 0 bases and J 8 bases, with 19 bases left between them. The CDR3 is CASSQDPGGRFTEAFF. DNA for the CDR3: TGTGCCAGCAGCCAAGATCCCGGGGGGAGATTTACGGAAGCTTTCTTT.

This clonotype was counted many times. The gene calls are TRBV10-3 and TRBJ2-1; weak D call: TRBD2 (7 bases). V was shortened by 9 bases and J by 6 bases, with 24 bases between the two germline ends. CDR1 is ENHRY and CDR2 is SYGVKD in the germline V gene. The CDR3 runs to 16 residues. CDR3 in amino acids: CAIGRGLAGAGNEQFF. For the CDR3, the DNA is TGTGCCATTGGCAGGGGCTTGGCGGGAGCAGGCAATGAGCAGTTCTTC.

In this sample, this clonotype turned up many times. This chain links TRBV7-8 with TRBJ2-1; 8 bases fit TRBD2. The V gene end was trimmed by 5 bases and the J gene end by 6 bases; junction bases not matched to a gene: 21. The CDR3 is 19 amino acids. Germline-derived CDR1 and CDR2 are SGHVS and FQNEAQ. The CDR3 coding sequence is TGTGCCAGCAGCGTACAAAGGACGGGTACAGGACTAGCCCTCAATGAGCAGTTCTTC. Its protein product is CASSVQRTGTGLALNEQFF.

The chain recombines TRBV20-1 with TRBJ2-5; TRBD2 aligns across 12 bases. CDR1 and CDR2 from the germline V gene are DFQATT and SNEGSKA (reference sequence). With V trimmed by 3 bases and J by 5 bases, 7 bases remained unmatched. The CDR3 is 15 residues long. CDR3 nucleotides: TGCAGTGCTAGCCCTAGCGGGAGGGCCGGGGAGACCCAGTACTTC. Amino acids: CSASPSGRAGETQYF.

The V call is TRBV7-8, the J call TRBJ2-1; D is possibly TRBD2 (5 bases). V lost 8 bases and J 6 bases, leaving 17 bases between the germline ends. Germline V gives CDR1 SGHVS, CDR2 FQNEAQ. The CDR3 runs to 14 residues. DNA for the CDR3: TGTGCCAGCGAGCGTGGGTCACTAGGCAATGAGCAGTTCTTC. It is translated as CASERGSLGNEQFF.

This clonotype was seen ten or more times. This rearrangement joins TRBV4-2 to TRBJ2-5; TRBD2 matches 9 bases. CDR3 size: 16 residues. Per germline, CDR1 LGHNA and CDR2 YNFKEQ. Trimming removed 0 bases from V and 4 bases from J; junction bases left unmatched: 6. CDR3 protein: CASSQDGGGARETQYF. DNA of the CDR3: TGTGCCAGCAGCCAAGACGGCGGGGGGGCCAGAGAGACCCAGTACTTC.

Many counts were recorded for this clonotype. This chain links TRBV6-1 with TRBJ1-2; 8 nucleotides align to TRBD1. The CDR3 is 14 residues long. V shed 3 bases, J shed 7 bases, and the junction held 7 bases outside the gene matches. Germline V gene lookup returns CDR1 MNHNS and CDR2 SASEGT. The CDR3 DNA is TGTGCCAGCAGTGACCCCGGGACAGGTGGTGGCTACACCTTC. Its translation: CASSDPGTGGGYTF.

This clonotype was counted at least ten times. The V and J genes are TRBV6-1 and TRBJ2-7, with D possibly TRBD2 on 6 matching bases. In germline, CDR1 is MNHNS, CDR2 SASEGT. The CDR3 is 15 amino acids. The V end was cut by 3 bases, the J end by 7 bases, with 19 bases between. In DNA form, the CDR3 reads TGTGCCAGCAGTGAGGTAGCGGAAACCGCGGGAGAGCAGTACTTC. Its protein product is CASSEVAETAGEQYF.

This CDR3 is CASSQKGYTEAFF. For the CDR3, the DNA is TGTGCCAGCAGCCAAAAGGGGTACACTGAAGCTTTCTTT. The chain has TRBV3-1 and TRBJ1-1; tentatively, D is TRBD1 (5 bases). The V and J ends lost 2 bases and 3 bases respectively, with 7 bases between them. The CDR3 is made up of 13 amino acids. Germline V gene data show CDR1 as LGHDT and CDR2 as YNNKEL (reference sequence).